This entry lists 30 T cell receptor beta chains sequenced from one sample in a study of blood T cell repertoires in COVID-19. This table comes from immunoSEQ multiplex PCR, and its TCRdb copy is limited to in-frame clones, with some not included. The sample has roughly 150,000 clones; more than 80% are singletons. Sequencing was performed on peripheral blood. These receptors all stem from a woman aged 55-70 years with COVID-19, enrolled during active disease.

This clone appeared once. V and J are TRBV7-9 and TRBJ1-5; D possibly corresponds to TRBD1 (6 bases). V was trimmed by 5 bases and J by 3 bases, leaving 14 bases between them. Germline CDR1 is SEHNR and CDR2 is FQNEAQ (reference sequence). The CDR3 sequence is 15 residues long. The CDR3 loop reads CASSPRGGDNQPQHF. The CDR3 region has the DNA TGTGCCAGCAGCCCCCGGGGGGGCGACAATCAGCCCCAGCATTTT.

This chain links TRBV7-2 with TRBJ2-5; tentative D call: TRBD2 (5 bases). Germline-derived CDR1 and CDR2 are SGHTA and FQGNSA. Trimming left V 1 base short and J 10 bases short, with 13 bases between. This CDR3 has 13 residues. The CDR3 coding sequence is TGTGCCAGCAGCTTAGTATCAGAGAGGGACCAGTACTTC. Translation gives CASSLVSERDQYF.

Concerning this clone: Other DNA sequences from this sample encode an identical CDR3 as well. This chain connects TRBV18 to TRBJ2-7; 8 nucleotides match TRBD1. The CDR3 has 14 amino acids. The germline gives CDR1 KGHSH, CDR2 LQKENI. Unmatched junction bases numbered 4, after V lost 3 bases and J lost 3 bases. The CDR3 DNA is TGTGCCAGCTCACCTCGGACAGGGAACTACGAGCAGTACTTC. Its translation: CASSPRTGNYEQYF.

This chain links TRBV4-1 with TRBJ1-1, with 11 positions matching TRBD1. CDR3 length equals 16 residues. Germline-derived CDR1 and CDR2 are MGHRA and YSYEKL. V was pared by 0 bases and J by 5 bases, with 5 bases of the junction left unmatched. As DNA, the CDR3 is TGCGCCAGCAGCCAAGACGGACAGGGGGCGAGAACTGAAGCTTTCTTT. It specifies CASSQDGQGARTEAFF.

The chain couples TRBV5-1 to TRBJ1-2, with TRBD1 matching 7 bases. The CDR3 has 14 residues. The junction had 7 bases not matched to a gene; V was cut back by 5 bases and J by 3 bases. Germline CDR1 and CDR2: SGHRS and YFSETQ. CDR3 nucleotides: TGCGCCAGCAGTAGGACAGGTCTCTACTATGGCTACACCTTC. This translates into CASSRTGLYYGYTF.

The V gene is TRBV7-9, the J gene TRBJ1-2; D not certain. The V gene lost 5 bases and the J gene lost 6 bases, with 10 bases spanning the gap. The CDR3 has 12 amino acids. Germline V gene sequence: CDR1 SEHNR, CDR2 FQNEAQ (reference sequence). CDR3 DNA: TGTGCCAGCAGCCCCGACGGGGATGGCTACACCTTC. Protein: CASSPDGDGYTF.

In its sample, this clone was seen a few times. The rearrangement uses TRBV13 and TRBJ1-1, with D maybe TRBD1 (5 bases). V was pared by 4 bases and J by 1 base, with 13 bases between. This CDR3 spans 15 amino acids. CDR1 and CDR2 from the germline V gene are PRHDT and FYEKMQ (reference sequence). The CDR3 protein is CASSWRTRGNTEAFF. CDR3 DNA sequence: TGTGCCAGCAGCTGGCGGACAAGGGGGAACACTGAAGCTTTCTTT.

This clone was observed once. CDR3 amino acids: CASSQGAGAGSSYNEQFF. Here the CDR3 DNA reads TGTGCCAGCAGCCAAGGGGCGGGGGCTGGGTCGTCCTACAATGAGCAGTTCTTC. V gene TRBV4-2 combines with J gene TRBJ2-1; D may be TRBD2 (7 bases). This CDR3 spans 18 amino acids. With 1 base removed from V and 1 base from J, the gap between germline ends came to 17 bases. Per germline, CDR1 LGHNA and CDR2 YNFKEQ.

The chain couples TRBV5-6 to TRBJ1-5, with TRBD1 as a possible D gene (6 bases). Germline V gene lookup returns CDR1 SGHDT and CDR2 YYEEEE. The CDR3 sequence is 16 residues long. V lost 3 bases and J lost 3, with 16 bases in between. The CDR3 reads CASSSGTGLYNQPQHF. For the CDR3, the DNA is TGTGCCAGCAGCTCGGGCACAGGGCTGTACAATCAGCCCCAGCATTTT.

The chain employs TRBV19 and TRBJ1-2; TRBD1 matches at 7 bases. The germline CDR1 and CDR2 sequences are LNHDA and SQIVND (reference sequence). V was clipped by 3 bases and J by 5 bases; unmatched bases: 3. There are 13 residues in the CDR3. DNA of the CDR3: TGTGCCAGTAGTATGTACAGGGGATATGGCTACACCTTC. Its translation: CASSMYRGYGYTF. Together with reference TRBV19 and TRBJ1-2, the CDR3 gives the full variable domain: DGGITQSPKYLFRKEGQNVTLSCEQNLNHDAMYWYRQDPGQGLRLIYYSQIVNDFQKGDIAEGYSVSREKKESFPLTVTSAQKNPTAFYLCASSMYRGYGYTFGSGTRLTVV.

CDR3 in DNA: TGTGCCAGCAGCTTCAGAGGTGGCAGGGGTAACAATGAGCAGTTCTTC. This translates into CASSFRGGRGNNEQFF. This chain links TRBV11-3 with TRBJ2-1; possibly TRBD1 for D (6 bases). V gave up 3 bases and J gave up 5 bases, with 17 bases separating them. The CDR3 is 16 residues long. CDR1 and CDR2 (germline): SGHNT, YENEEA.

J is TRBJ1-1 and V is TRBV18; no firm D call. CDR1 is KGHSH, CDR2 LQKENI, per germline. Trimming left V 3 bases short and J 6 bases short, with 11 bases between. The CDR3 extends over 13 amino acids. CDR3 region: CASSPTGVPEAFF. The DNA for the CDR3 is TGTGCCAGCTCACCGACCGGGGTCCCTGAAGCTTTCTTT.

This chain uses TRBV7-2 with TRBJ2-3; D perhaps matches TRBD1 (5 bases). Between the trimmed V and J ends, which lost 9 bases and 6 bases, there was a span of 22 bases. The CDR3 is made up of 15 amino acids. Germline lookup yields CDR1 SGHTA and CDR2 FQGNSA. The CDR3 DNA follows: TGTGCCAGTAGGGGAATTAGTAGCCGGTATGATACGCAGTATTTT. It yields the protein CASRGISSRYDTQYF.

This clone was seen just once. The chain carries TRBV12-3 or TRBV12-4 and TRBJ1-6; the D gene is possibly TRBD1 (6 bases). V shed 6 bases and J shed 19 bases, with 19 bases lying between them. The CDR3 has 12 amino acids. The CDR3 sequence is CASSKAGGGPHF. DNA of the CDR3: TGTGCCAGCAGCAAAGCCGGGGGGGGCCCACACTTT.

This clone was detected once. CDR3 in DNA: TGTGCCAGCTCACCAAGGAAAGGGGATTACAGCAATCAGCCCCAGCATTTT. Translated, it gives CASSPRKGDYSNQPQHF. This chain joins TRBV18 and TRBJ1-5, with TRBD1 as a possible D gene (5 bases). The CDR3 loop spans 17 amino acids. Per the germline V gene, CDR1 is KGHSH and CDR2 is LQKENI. Trimming pared 2 bases from V and 1 base from J, leaving 15 bases between.

The V and J genes are TRBV5-5 and TRBJ1-2; 9 positions match TRBD1. With V trimmed by 6 bases and J by 2 bases, 8 bases remained unmatched. CDR1 SGHKS and CDR2 YYEKEE come from the germline V gene (reference sequence). The CDR3 covers 15 residues. For the CDR3, the DNA is TGTGCCAGCACCATATGGACAGGGGACAACTATGGCTACACCTTC. The encoded protein is CASTIWTGDNYGYTF.

The chain links TRBV5-5 to TRBJ2-3; 8 bases line up with TRBD2. V lost 3 bases and J lost 8; bases outside the gene matches: 5. The CDR3 covers 13 residues. In germline, CDR1 is SGHKS, CDR2 YYEKEE (reference sequence). This chain's CDR3 is CASSSTSGGTQYF. The CDR3 DNA sequence: TGTGCCAGCAGCTCTACTAGCGGTGGTACGCAGTATTTT.

The rearrangement uses TRBV5-4 and TRBJ1-4, with a tentative D call TRBD1 (5 bases). Germline CDR1 and CDR2: SGHNT and YYREEE (reference sequence). The CDR3 length is 16 residues. Trimming removed 4 bases from V and 0 bases from J, with 13 bases in between. DNA for the CDR3: TGTGCCAGCAGCGTGGCGGGACTTGCAACTAATGAAAAACTGTTTTTT. Its translation is CASSVAGLATNEKLFF.

The rearrangement links TRBV5-6 to TRBJ2-7; D is possibly TRBD1 (5 bases). This CDR3 region has 12 residues. Germline CDR1 is SGHDT and CDR2 is YYEEEE. The V and J ends lost 3 bases and 3 bases respectively, with 7 bases between them. The CDR3 bases are TGTGCCAGCAGCTCGACAGACTACGAGCAGTACTTC. This encodes CASSSTDYEQYF.

The gene calls are TRBV4-3 and TRBJ1-2; D unclear. The CDR3 is 15 amino acids. Trimming pared 0 bases from V and 2 bases from J, leaving 10 bases between. CDR1 is LGHNA, CDR2 YSLEER, per germline. CDR3 DNA: TGCGCCAGCAGCCAAGATCGCTCAGCGAACTATGGCTACACCTTC. This sequence encodes CASSQDRSANYGYTF.

The chain couples TRBV11-1 to TRBJ1-3; D unresolved. The CDR3 extends over 15 amino acids. Germline lookup yields CDR1 SGHAT and CDR2 FQDESV (reference sequence). The V gene lost 3 bases and the J gene lost 3 bases, with 12 bases spanning the gap. CDR3: CASSFGSVVGNTIYF. Written as DNA, the CDR3 is TGTGCCAGCAGCTTCGGCAGCGTGGTTGGAAACACCATATATTTT.

This clone is a singleton in its sample. The V call is TRBV27, the J call TRBJ2-2; 9 bases are shared with TRBD1. After removal of 8 bases from V and 6 bases from J, the junction contained 7 bases not matched to a gene. The CDR3 loop spans 14 amino acids. Looked up from germline, CDR1 is MNHEY and CDR2 is SMNVEV (reference sequence). The CDR3 loop is CASLRQGGAGELFF. The CDR3 DNA sequence: TGTGCCAGCCTCAGACAGGGGGGTGCCGGGGAGCTGTTTTTT.

The chain employs TRBV7-2 and TRBJ2-7; D might be TRBD2 (5 bases). Trimming stripped 4 bases from V and 6 bases from J, with 16 bases between. Looked up from germline, CDR1 is SGHTA and CDR2 is FQGNSA. The CDR3 consists of 14 residues. The CDR3: CASSSAGGPVEQYF. CDR3 in DNA: TGTGCCAGCAGCTCCGCGGGCGGGCCCGTCGAGCAGTACTTC.

This chain uses TRBV11-2 with TRBJ1-2; TRBD1 is a possible D gene (5 bases). The CDR3 has 12 residues. The germline gives CDR1 SGHAT, CDR2 FQNNGV. V was trimmed by 5 bases and J by 4 bases, leaving 8 bases between them. The CDR3 is CASSVQGYGYTF. In DNA, the CDR3 is TGTGCCAGCAGCGTTCAGGGCTATGGCTACACCTTC. The full variable domain, completed using reference TRBV11-2 and TRBJ1-2, is EAGVAQSPRYKIIEKRQSVAFWCNPISGHATLYWYQQILGQGPKLLIQFQNNGVVDDSQLPKDRFSAERLKGVDSTLKIQPAKLEDSAVYLCASSVQGYGYTFGSGTRLTVV.

This chain connects TRBV27 to TRBJ2-1; a weak D match, TRBD1 (5 bases). The V end lost 2 bases, the J end lost 4 bases, and 12 bases lay between the germline ends. This CDR3 region has 15 residues. The germline CDR1 and CDR2 sequences are MNHEY and SMNVEV (reference sequence). This CDR3 reads CASSLGQGAYNEQFF. CDR3 coding DNA: TGTGCCAGCAGTTTAGGACAAGGTGCTTACAATGAGCAGTTCTTC.

J is TRBJ1-2 and V is TRBV10-3; 9 nucleotides align to TRBD1. Germline CDR1 is ENHRY and CDR2 is SYGVKD. V shed 6 bases, J shed 4 bases, and the junction held 9 bases outside the gene matches. This CDR3 spans 15 amino acids. The DNA of the CDR3 is TGTGCCATCAGCGGAACAGGGGGCGAGAGCTATGGCTACACCTTC. This encodes CAISGTGGESYGYTF.

The rearrangement joins TRBV4-1 to TRBJ1-2, with TRBD1 matching over 8 bases. The V and J ends lost 2 bases and 4 bases, in that order; junction bases with no gene match: 6. Germline V lookup: CDR1 MGHRA, CDR2 YSYEKL. This CDR3 is built from 15 residues. The CDR3 protein is CASSQPGQAPYGYTF. In nucleotides, the CDR3 is TGCGCCAGCAGCCAACCGGGACAGGCCCCCTATGGCTACACCTTC.

A single count supports this clone. The chain employs TRBV6-2 or TRBV6-3 and TRBJ1-5; D is possibly TRBD1 (6 bases). Trimming pared 2 bases from V and 5 bases from J, leaving 19 bases between. This CDR3 is 17 amino acids long. Per the germline V gene, CDR1 is MNHEY and CDR2 is SVGEGT. In DNA, the CDR3 is TGTGCCAGCAGTTACGATAGCGGGGGGCGAGGGTATCAGCCCCAGCATTTT. This gives the protein CASSYDSGGRGYQPQHF.

The chain uses TRBV10-3 and TRBJ1-1; a weak D match, TRBD1 (6 bases). V was cut by 3 bases and J by 5 bases, with 10 bases left in between. The CDR3 is made up of 13 amino acids. Germline lookup yields CDR1 ENHRY and CDR2 SYGVKD. CDR3 loop: CAISDRGSTEAFF. The DNA of the CDR3 is TGTGCCATCAGTGACAGGGGAAGTACTGAAGCTTTCTTT.

Here the CDR3 reads CASRAGTANQPQHF. The CDR3 coding sequence is TGTGCCAGCAGGGCCGGGACAGCTAATCAGCCCCAGCATTTT. The V gene is TRBV2, the J gene TRBJ1-5; TRBD1 aligns across 7 bases. The V segment lost 6 bases and the J segment 4 bases; nucleotides outside the gene matches: 6. Germline CDR1 SNHLY, CDR2 FYNNEI. The CDR3 covers 14 residues.